These 29 T cell receptor beta chains share one sample of origin, sequenced in a study of OX40 agonist ivuxolimab in advanced cancers. Library prep was done by the immunoSEQ multiplex PCR assay. The immuneACCESS repertoire file appears here via TCRdb, limited to in-frame rearrangements. These files lack a portion of the clones; in checked studies, under half of the deficit traces to unresolved V genes, and the cause of the others is not known. Within this sample are approximately 37,000 clones, with roughly 83% of them counted one time only. The ten largest make up approximately 22% of the sample. Specimen: CD4+ or CD8+ T cells sorted from blood, collected in a trial of the OX40 agonist ivuxolimab. These receptors were taken from an adult with an advanced solid tumor such as melanoma, head and neck, liver or kidney cancer.

This chain uses TRBV4-1 with TRBJ2-3; 9 nucleotides line up with TRBD2. CDR3 size: 16 residues. Germline loops: CDR1 MGHRA, CDR2 YSYEKL. V gave up 0 bases and J gave up 4 bases; unmatched junction bases: 5. CDR3: CASSQDFAGGPDTQYF. CDR3 nucleotides: TGCGCCAGCAGCCAAGATTTCGCGGGAGGGCCAGATACGCAGTATTTT.

As for this clone: One end of the junction varies from germline; a read error may be responsible. V usage is TRBV7-7 and J usage is TRBJ1-1, with unresolved D. Per the germline V gene, CDR1 is SSHAT and CDR2 is FNYEAQ (reference sequence). This CDR3 has 10 residues. The CDR3 DNA follows: TGTGCTAGCAGCTGGGCTGAAGCTTTCTTT. Translating gives CASSWAEAFF.

The chain links TRBV14 to TRBJ2-2; D ambiguous. The ends were cut back, 0 bases at V and 4 bases at J, with 6 bases in the middle. This CDR3 has 14 amino acids. Germline values: CDR1 SGHDN, CDR2 FVKESK. CDR3 in amino acids: CASSQEWGTGELFF. The CDR3 DNA sequence: TGTGCCAGCAGCCAAGAATGGGGCACCGGGGAGCTGTTTTTT.

The CDR3 sequence: CASSQDTNTGELFF. The CDR3 DNA follows: TGCGCCAGCAGCCAAGATACTAACACCGGGGAGCTGTTTTTT. The rearrangement links TRBV4-1 to TRBJ2-2, with D unresolved. Germline CDR1 reads MGHRA; CDR2 reads YSYEKL. This CDR3 spans 14 amino acids. Between the trimmed V and J ends, which lost 0 bases and 2 bases, there was a span of 4 bases.

The chain is built from TRBV4-1 and TRBJ2-7, with D unclear. This CDR3 contains 15 residues. Trimming left V 1 base short and J 2 bases short, with 12 bases between. CDR1 and CDR2 from the germline V gene are MGHRA and YSYEKL. The CDR3 sequence: CASSQVNSNPYEQYF. The CDR3 region has the DNA TGCGCCAGCAGCCAAGTGAACAGCAACCCCTACGAGCAGTACTTC.

This clone was counted once. The chain uses TRBV9 and TRBJ1-1; D is ambiguous. Trimming took 0 bases from V and 1 from J, leaving 7 bases between them. This CDR3 has 14 amino acids. The germline V gene encodes CDR1 SGDLS and CDR2 YYNGEE. CDR3 in amino acids: CASSVGRGNTEAFF. DNA of the CDR3: TGTGCCAGCAGCGTAGGCCGGGGGAACACTGAAGCTTTCTTT.

This chain links TRBV4-3 with TRBJ1-4; D gene uncertain. Per the germline V gene, CDR1 is LGHNA and CDR2 is YSLEER. This CDR3 region has 15 residues. The germline V and J ends were trimmed by 7 bases and 10 bases, with 22 bases remaining between them. CDR3 in DNA: TGCGCCAGCACCCCGTCGAGCCGGGCGGAGGGAAAACTGTTTTTT. Its translation: CASTPSSRAEGKLFF.

The V and J genes are TRBV4-1 and TRBJ2-3; TRBD1 matches at 9 bases. Per the germline V gene, CDR1 is MGHRA and CDR2 is YSYEKL. The trim removed 3 bases at V and 0 bases at J, leaving 7 bases unmatched. This CDR3 spans 17 amino acids. The CDR3 spells CASSQNPDRGSTDTQYF. The DNA of the CDR3 is TGCGCCAGCAGCCAGAACCCGGACAGGGGAAGCACAGATACGCAGTATTTT.

J is TRBJ2-3 and V is TRBV6-4; 13 bases agree with TRBD2. Germline V gene data show CDR1 as MRHNA and CDR2 as SNTAGT. The CDR3 loop spans 15 amino acids. Trimming took 3 bases from V and 4 from J; bases not matched to a gene: 1. Here the CDR3 reads CASSELAGGPDTQYF. In nucleotides, the CDR3 is TGTGCCAGCAGTGAACTAGCGGGAGGGCCAGATACGCAGTATTTT.

This rearrangement joins TRBV13 to TRBJ1-1; D may be TRBD1 (5 bases). CDR3 size: 13 residues. The V gene's germline CDR1 is PRHDT and CDR2 FYEKMQ (reference sequence). V lost 4 bases and J 0 bases, leaving 6 bases between the germline ends. The DNA of the CDR3 is TGTGCCAGCAGCTCGACAGTGAACACTGAAGCTTTCTTT. This encodes CASSSTVNTEAFF.

The rearrangement links TRBV4-1 to TRBJ2-3, with TRBD2 matching 14 bases. The CDR3 length is 15 residues. Germline CDR1 and CDR2: MGHRA and YSYEKL. V was pared by 3 bases and J by 4 bases, with 0 bases of the junction left unmatched. The CDR3 DNA reads as TGCGCCAGCAGCCAGACTAGCGGGGGGGCAGATACGCAGTATTTT. Translated, it gives CASSQTSGGADTQYF.

The gene calls are TRBV9 and TRBJ2-3; a possible D gene is TRBD2 (6 bases). Trimming cost V 3 bases and J 9 bases, with 11 bases left between them. CDR3 size: 12 residues. The germline CDR1 and CDR2 sequences are SGDLS and YYNGEE. The CDR3 DNA sequence: TGTGCCAGCAGCGCCCCTCGGGGGACGCAGTATTTT. It yields the protein CASSAPRGTQYF.

V gene TRBV30 combines with J gene TRBJ2-7, with D tentatively TRBD1 (6 bases). Germline V gene data show CDR1 as GTSNPN and CDR2 as SVGIG (reference sequence). Deletions cut 3 bases from V and 6 bases from J, with 15 bases between. CDR3 length: 13 residues. In nucleotides, the CDR3 is TGTGCCTGGAGAGTTGCAGGGGTGATCGAGCAGTACTTC. Translated, it gives CAWRVAGVIEQYF.

V and J are TRBV5-1 and TRBJ2-1; 13 nucleotides match TRBD2. V dropped 5 bases and J dropped 0; count of bases not matched to a gene: 14. Per the germline V gene, CDR1 is SGHRS and CDR2 is YFSETQ. This CDR3 spans 20 amino acids. Written as DNA, the CDR3 is TGCGCCAGCAGGTCTACGGGACTAGCGGGAATCTTGAGCTCCTACAATGAGCAGTTCTTC. Its protein is CASRSTGLAGILSSYNEQFF.

J is TRBJ2-7 and V is TRBV5-5; no definite D call. Trimming cost V 0 bases and J 3 bases, with 10 bases left between them. The CDR3 extends over 14 amino acids. CDR1 SGHKS and CDR2 YYEKEE come from the germline V gene (reference sequence). CDR3 sequence (DNA): TGTGCCAGCAGCTTGGAAGGAGAGTACTACGAGCAGTACTTC. It translates to CASSLEGEYYEQYF.

This chain connects TRBV23-1 to TRBJ2-3, with D possibly being TRBD2 (5 bases). Being an ORF, TRBV23-1 has a function that is uncertain. V was clipped by 4 bases and J by 1 base, with 12 bases between them. This CDR3 is 15 amino acids long. In DNA, the CDR3 is TGCGCCAGCAGTCTACCCCAGCGGTGCACAGATACGCAGTATTTT. Amino acids: CASSLPQRCTDTQYF.

This chain joins TRBV7-3 and TRBJ2-7, with D possibly TRBD1 on 5 matching bases. V lost 5 bases to trimming and J lost 1 base, with 15 bases between them. The V gene's germline CDR1 is SGHTA and CDR2 FQGTGA. CDR3 length: 15 amino acids. CDR3 sequence reads: CASSPHQGPSYEQYF. CDR3 nucleotide sequence: TGTGCCAGCAGCCCGCACCAGGGCCCATCCTACGAGCAGTACTTC.

The V gene is TRBV19, the J gene TRBJ1-1; 10 bases map to TRBD1. Germline-derived CDR1 and CDR2 are LNHDA and SQIVND (reference sequence). Trimming cost V 5 bases and J 2 bases; bases outside gene matches: 5. CDR3 length: 15 residues. DNA for the CDR3: TGTGCCAGTAGTTGGGACAGGGGACAAAACACTGAAGCTTTCTTT. Translating it yields CASSWDRGQNTEAFF. Complete variable domain (other parts from reference TRBV19 and TRBJ1-1): DGGITQSPKYLFRKEGQNVTLSCEQNLNHDAMYWYRQDPGQGLRLIYYSQIVNDFQKGDIAEGYSVSREKKESFPLTVTSAQKNPTAFYLCASSWDRGQNTEAFFGQGTRLTVV.

This chain links TRBV5-4 with TRBJ2-7; 8 bases line up with TRBD2. In germline, CDR1 is SGHNT, CDR2 YYREEE (reference sequence). Trimming removed 4 bases from V and 5 bases from J; junction bases left unmatched: 11. The CDR3 has 15 residues. CDR3 DNA: TGTGCCAGCAGCCAAGGCTCGGGGGGGCCCGACGAGCAGTACTTC. Residues: CASSQGSGGPDEQYF. The whole variable domain, remainder taken from reference TRBV5-4 and TRBJ2-7, is ETGVTQSPTHLIKTRGQQVTLRCSSQSGHNTVSWYQQALGQGPQFIFQYYREEENGRGNFPPRFSGLQFPNYSSELNVNALELDDSALYLCASSQGSGGPDEQYFGPGTRLTVT.

This clone has just a few counts. The chain uses TRBV27 and TRBJ1-6, with 7 bases aligning to TRBD1. CDR3 length equals 15 residues. V was pared by 11 bases and J by 10 bases, with 17 bases of the junction left unmatched. The germline V gene encodes CDR1 MNHEY and CDR2 SMNVEV (reference sequence). The CDR3 coding sequence is TGTGCCGGTCGCGACAGGGCGGGTGGAAACTCACCCCTCCACTTT. This sequence encodes CAGRDRAGGNSPLHF.

The chain employs TRBV7-9 and TRBJ2-1, with 7 bases that match TRBD1. V trimming: 2 bases; J trimming: 4 bases; junction bases outside the gene matches: 2. Germline V gene sequence: CDR1 SEHNR, CDR2 FQNEAQ (reference sequence). This CDR3 comprises 14 residues. DNA of the CDR3: TGTGCCAGCAGCTTACCGGGACAGTACAATGAGCAGTTCTTC. It yields the protein CASSLPGQYNEQFF. The full variable domain, completed using reference TRBV7-9 and TRBJ2-1, is DTGVSQNPRHKITKRGQNVTFRCDPISEHNRLYWYRQTLGQGPEFLTYFQNEAQLEKSRLLSDRFSAERPKGSFSTLEIQRTEQGDSAMYLCASSLPGQYNEQFFGPGTRLTVL.

V usage is TRBV6-1 and J usage is TRBJ1-6, with unresolved D. Germline CDR1 MNHNS, CDR2 SASEGT. The CDR3 is 14 residues long. Trimming cost V 1 base and J 6 bases, with 7 bases left between them. CDR3 protein: CASSEGGFNSPLHF. In DNA, the CDR3 is TGTGCCAGCAGTGAAGGCGGTTTTAATTCACCCCTCCACTTT.

This clone was picked up one time. The V call is TRBV25-1, the J call TRBJ1-1; D is undetermined. This CDR3 has 16 residues. The V gene's germline CDR1 is MGHDK and CDR2 SYGVNS. V lost 4 bases, J lost 2 bases, and 17 bases lay in between. The DNA of the CDR3 is TGTGCCAGCAGTGTCGGAAGCTTTGCGGAAAACACTGAAGCTTTCTTT. Its translation is CASSVGSFAENTEAFF.

The V and J genes are TRBV5-6 and TRBJ1-2; no definite D call. The CDR3 consists of 14 residues. V shed 0 bases and J shed 5 bases, with 11 bases lying between them. Looked up from germline, CDR1 is SGHDT and CDR2 is YYEEEE. The CDR3 sequence is CASSLGVGVYGYTF. The CDR3 DNA follows: TGTGCCAGCAGCTTGGGCGTAGGAGTTTATGGCTACACCTTC.

The CDR3 DNA reads TGTGCCAGCAGCGGACAGGGGGCAGGATCACCCCTCCACTTT. The encoded protein is CASSGQGAGSPLHF. V usage is TRBV6-6 and J usage is TRBJ1-6; 11 nucleotides agree with TRBD1. The CDR3 length is 14 residues. Per the germline V gene, CDR1 is MNHNY and CDR2 is SVGAGI (reference sequence). The J segment lost 10 bases and the V segment lost 6 bases, leaving 5 bases of the junction unmatched.

Worth noting for this clone: Other DNA sequences of this sample code for an identical CDR3. DNA of the CDR3: TGTGCCAGTAGTATAGGTGGCACAGATACGCAGTATTTT. This encodes CASSIGGTDTQYF. The genes are TRBV19 and TRBJ2-3, with D unclear. Germline loops: CDR1 LNHDA, CDR2 SQIVND (reference sequence). The V end lost 1 base, the J end lost 1 base, and 3 bases lay between the germline ends. The CDR3 covers 13 residues. Drawing the rest from reference TRBV19 and TRBJ2-3, the complete variable domain is DGGITQSPKYLFRKEGQNVTLSCEQNLNHDAMYWYRQDPGQGLRLIYYSQIVNDFQKGDIAEGYSVSREKKESFPLTVTSAQKNPTAFYLCASSIGGTDTQYFGPGTRLTVL.

The chain is built from TRBV6-5 and TRBJ2-7; no clear D gene. The CDR3 has 13 residues. The germline V gene has CDR1 MNHEY and CDR2 SVGAGI. Trimming pared 0 bases from V and 6 bases from J, leaving 9 bases between. The CDR3 sequence: CASSYSAWGEQYF. As DNA, the CDR3 is TGTGCCAGCAGTTACTCGGCATGGGGCGAGCAGTACTTC.

This sequence joins TRBV4-2 and TRBJ2-7, with D hard to call. Trimming pared 0 bases from V and 4 bases from J, leaving 13 bases between. This CDR3 is built from 15 residues. Per the germline V gene, CDR1 is LGHNA and CDR2 is YNFKEQ. The CDR3 loop reads CASSQEKEGGYEQYF. In DNA form, the CDR3 reads TGTGCCAGCAGCCAAGAAAAGGAAGGCGGTTACGAGCAGTACTTC.

The CDR3 protein is CASSLEGSYEQYF. The CDR3 DNA sequence: TGTGCCAGCAGCTTGGAGGGGTCCTACGAGCAGTACTTC. This rearrangement joins TRBV5-4 to TRBJ2-7, with TRBD1 as a possible D gene (5 bases). V was cut by 0 bases and J by 1 base, with 5 bases left in between. Germline V CDR1 and CDR2: SGHNT, YYREEE (reference sequence). The CDR3 consists of 13 residues.